This T cell receptor beta chain derives from a study of cytomegalovirus exposure and HLA in healthy donors. Overall study context: Of more than 350 genotyped donors, 65% to 85% clustered with self-reported Caucasian donors.

Details on this clone: Its specificity is unknown.

Amplification used 60 Vbeta primers and 13 Jbeta primers. The protocol was immunoSEQ multiplex PCR, while the TCRdb copy is restricted to in-frame clones and leaves out a portion. The repertoire has roughly 72,000 clones, approximately 79% of them found once; the top ten carry around 22%. This CDR3 is 15 amino acids long. Trimming removed 1 base at V and 10 bases at J, with 20 bases between. CDR1 is GTSNPN and CDR2 is SVGIG in the germline V gene (reference sequence). Findings of the study overall: Rarity characterized most TCR sequences, yet some public TCRs appeared in many donors. Among the sequence variants, a highly shared cluster was likely an artifact of sequencing.

Material: PBMCs. This chain links TRBV30 with TRBJ2-1; tentatively, D is TRBD1 (6 bases). This sequence was found in a woman between 40 and 55 years old in good health and CMV-seropositive. The CDR3 DNA reads TGTGCCTGGAGTGGCTACCCGACAGGCTCAGGAGAGCAGTTCTTC. Residues: CAWSGYPTGSGEQFF.